The 18 T cell receptor beta chains presented below share a single source sample, sequenced in a study of blood T cell repertoires in COVID-19. Generated by immunoSEQ multiplex PCR, the TCRdb table keeps only in-frame clones and is missing some. The sample holds almost 200,000 clones, approximately 88% seen once. The sequenced sample was PBMCs or T cells enriched from blood (not recorded which). These receptors were obtained from a woman between 18 and 29 years old who had recovered from COVID-19.

This rearrangement joins TRBV6-5 to TRBJ2-1, with D perhaps matching TRBD2 (7 bases). The CDR3 runs 15 residues. From germline, CDR1 is MNHEY and CDR2 SVGAGI. V lost 6 bases and J 8 bases, leaving 20 bases between the germline ends. The CDR3 coding sequence is TGTGCCAGCAGGGATCTGTGGGGGGGGCCCGATGAGCAGTTCTTC. This gives the protein CASRDLWGGPDEQFF.

A few counts support this clone. The rearrangement links TRBV9 to TRBJ2-5; possibly TRBD2 for D (5 bases). Germline V gives CDR1 SGDLS, CDR2 YYNGEE. V lost 6 bases, J lost 5 bases, and 20 bases lay in between. The CDR3 loop spans 15 amino acids. The CDR3 nucleotides read TGTGCCAGCACCCCGAGTCCGGCGGGCAAGGAGACCCAGTACTTC. Protein sequence: CASTPSPAGKETQYF.

The gene calls are TRBV24-1 and TRBJ1-2; 8 bases fit TRBD1. This CDR3 is 12 amino acids long. CDR1 KGHDR and CDR2 SFDVKD come from the germline V gene. Trimming at V came to 10 bases and at J to 3 bases, leaving 3 bases not matched to a gene. This chain's CDR3 is CATGQGDYGYTF. The DNA for the CDR3 is TGTGCCACAGGACAGGGCGACTATGGCTACACCTTC.

The chain uses TRBV4-2 and TRBJ2-7; TRBD2 matches 10 bases. The CDR3 runs to 16 residues. The V segment lost 5 bases and the J segment 2 bases; nucleotides outside the gene matches: 9. Looked up from germline, CDR1 is LGHNA and CDR2 is YNFKEQ. DNA of the CDR3: TGTGCCAGCAGCGATCAACAACTAGCGGGGCCCTACGAGCAGTACTTC. It specifies CASSDQQLAGPYEQYF.

This chain uses TRBV12-3 or TRBV12-4 with TRBJ1-5; D remains ambiguous. V was clipped by 4 bases and J by 6 bases, with 7 bases between them. CDR3 size: 12 residues. CDR3: CASSYEIQPQHF. The CDR3 DNA reads as TGTGCCAGCAGTTATGAGATTCAGCCCCAGCATTTT.

The J gene is TRBJ1-1, the V gene TRBV23-1; no reliable D call. TRBV23-1 carries the ORF label, with uncertain function. The CDR3 spans 14 residues. V was shortened by 4 bases and J by 4 bases, with 13 bases between the two germline ends. Here the CDR3 reads CASSRLPSSTEAFF. CDR3 nucleotide sequence: TGCGCCAGCAGTCGCCTCCCATCGAGCACTGAAGCTTTCTTT.

The V and J genes are TRBV28 and TRBJ1-1, with TRBD1 matching 11 bases. The CDR3 totals 14 residues. J was trimmed by 6 bases and V by 6 bases; bases with no gene match: 6. The germline V gene encodes CDR1 MDHEN and CDR2 SYDVKM. CDR3 loop: CASSLGQGASEAFF. Written as DNA, the CDR3 is TGTGCCAGCAGCTTAGGACAGGGGGCTTCTGAAGCTTTCTTT.

V gene TRBV28 combines with J gene TRBJ1-6, with 8 bases lining up with TRBD1. From germline, CDR1 is MDHEN and CDR2 SYDVKM. The V gene end was trimmed by 1 base and the J gene end by 17 bases; junction bases not matched to a gene: 4. The CDR3 has 12 amino acids. This chain's CDR3 is CASSLLTGEFHF. The CDR3 DNA sequence: TGTGCCAGCAGTTTATTGACAGGGGAGTTCCACTTT. Full variable domain (missing parts from reference TRBV28 and TRBJ1-6): DVKVTQSSRYLVKRTGEKVFLECVQDMDHENMFWYRQDPGLGLRLIYFSYDVKMKEKGDIPEGYSVSREKKERFSLILESASTNQTSMYLCASSLLTGEFHFGNGTRLTVT.

The chain links TRBV2 to TRBJ2-2; D gene unclear. CDR1 and CDR2 from the germline V gene are SNHLY and FYNNEI. Trimming pared 6 bases from V and 0 bases from J, leaving 8 bases between. The CDR3 extends over 14 amino acids. As DNA, the CDR3 is TGTGCCAGCAGATTTACTTCGAACACCGGGGAGCTGTTTTTT. Amino acids: CASRFTSNTGELFF.

The chain uses TRBV3-1 (or the pseudogene TRBV3-2) and TRBJ2-3; TRBD2 is a possible D gene (6 bases). CDR1 LGHDT and CDR2 YNNKEL come from the germline V gene (reference sequence). Trimming left V 0 bases short and J 2 bases short, with 21 bases between. The CDR3 totals 19 residues. DNA for the CDR3: TGTGCCAGCAGCCAAGAACCTCTTGTCGGGGGACCATTCACAGATACGCAGTATTTT. It encodes CASSQEPLVGGPFTDTQYF.

The chain links TRBV9 to TRBJ1-4; 11 nucleotides agree with TRBD1. Germline assignment: CDR1 SGDLS and CDR2 YYNGEE. The CDR3 consists of 15 residues. Unmatched junction bases numbered 5, after V lost 3 bases and J lost 7 bases. CDR3 coding DNA: TGTGCCAGCAGCGCTGCCGGGACAGGGGGTGAAAAACTGTTTTTT. Its protein is CASSAAGTGGEKLFF.

This clone was seen a handful of times. The chain carries TRBV6-4 and TRBJ2-3, with TRBD2 matching over 11 bases. V gave up 6 bases and J gave up 5 bases; unmatched junction bases: 7. Per germline, CDR1 MRHNA and CDR2 SNTAGT. The CDR3 sequence is 15 residues long. The CDR3 here is CASRLSSGGIDTQYF. CDR3 DNA sequence: TGTGCCAGCAGGCTTTCTAGCGGGGGGATAGATACGCAGTATTTT.

The chain links TRBV2 to TRBJ2-7; 7 nucleotides agree with TRBD1. The germline CDR1 and CDR2 sequences are SNHLY and FYNNEI. V shed 8 bases, J shed 1 base, and the junction held 14 bases outside the gene matches. The CDR3 is 16 amino acids. The CDR3 sequence is CASLGVTGAVSYEQYF. The CDR3 nucleotides read TGTGCCAGCCTGGGGGTAACAGGGGCCGTTTCCTACGAGCAGTACTTC. Drawing the rest from reference TRBV2 and TRBJ2-7, the complete variable domain is EPEVTQTPSHQVTQMGQEVILRCVPISNHLYFYWYRQILGQKVEFLVSFYNNEISEKSEIFDDQFSVERPDGSNFTLKIRSTKLEDSAMYFCASLGVTGAVSYEQYFGPGTRLTVT.

The V call is TRBV4-1, the J call TRBJ2-2; tentatively, D is TRBD2 (6 bases). Germline V gives CDR1 MGHRA, CDR2 YSYEKL. Trimming cost V 1 base and J 3 bases, with 12 bases left between them. There are 16 residues in the CDR3. The CDR3 coding sequence is TGCGCCAGCAGCCAAGCCAACCCGGGGGACACCGGGGAGCTGTTTTTT. This codes for CASSQANPGDTGELFF.

The chain combines TRBV5-1 with TRBJ1-6; tentative D call: TRBD1 (6 bases). V gave up 0 bases and J gave up 11 bases, with 21 bases separating them. CDR3 length: 17 residues. Germline loops: CDR1 SGHRS, CDR2 YFSETQ. CDR3 region: CASSLAEEGEGNPPLHF. As DNA, the CDR3 is TGCGCCAGCAGCTTGGCCGAGGAGGGGGAGGGGAACCCACCCCTCCACTTT.

The rearrangement links TRBV27 to TRBJ1-2; the D gene is possibly TRBD1 (5 bases). The CDR3 is 13 amino acids. The V end was cut by 6 bases, the J end by 4 bases, with 12 bases between. Germline CDR1 MNHEY, CDR2 SMNVEV (reference sequence). The CDR3 DNA is TGTGCCAGCAGAACGTGGGGCCCCTATGGCTACACCTTC. This codes for CASRTWGPYGYTF.

This clone showed up just a few times. The chain is built from TRBV9 and TRBJ1-2, with D possibly TRBD1 on 6 matching bases. This CDR3 region has 15 residues. V was cut by 3 bases and J by 12 bases, with 24 bases left in between. Germline V lookup: CDR1 SGDLS, CDR2 YYNGEE. Written as DNA, the CDR3 is TGTGCCAGCAGCGACTCCAAGGGGGGAGGGGTCTCGCACACCTTC. Protein product: CASSDSKGGGVSHTF.

The chain links TRBV3-1 (or the pseudogene TRBV3-2) to TRBJ1-1; no definite D call. There are 13 residues in the CDR3. V lost 4 bases and J 5 bases, leaving 11 bases between the germline ends. Germline CDR1 reads LGHDT; CDR2 reads YNNKEL (reference sequence). The DNA of the CDR3 is TGTGCCAGCAGCCTCGGGGAAGGGACTGAAGCTTTCTTT. This codes for CASSLGEGTEAFF.